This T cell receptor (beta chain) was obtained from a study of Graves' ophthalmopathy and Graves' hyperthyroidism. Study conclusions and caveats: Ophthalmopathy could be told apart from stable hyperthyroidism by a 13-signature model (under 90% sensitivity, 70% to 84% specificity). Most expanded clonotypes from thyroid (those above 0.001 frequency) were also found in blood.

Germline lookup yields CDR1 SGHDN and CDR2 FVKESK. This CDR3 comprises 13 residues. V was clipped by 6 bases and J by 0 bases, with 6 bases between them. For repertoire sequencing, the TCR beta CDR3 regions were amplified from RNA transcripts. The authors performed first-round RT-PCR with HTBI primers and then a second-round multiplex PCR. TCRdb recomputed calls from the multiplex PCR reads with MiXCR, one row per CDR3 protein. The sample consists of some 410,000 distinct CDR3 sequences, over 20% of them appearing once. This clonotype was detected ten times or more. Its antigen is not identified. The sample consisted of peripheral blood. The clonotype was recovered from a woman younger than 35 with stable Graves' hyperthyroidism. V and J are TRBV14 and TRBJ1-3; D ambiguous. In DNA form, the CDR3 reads TGTGCCAGCAGGGTGAGCTCTGGAAACACCATATATTTT. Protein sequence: CASRVSSGNTIYF.